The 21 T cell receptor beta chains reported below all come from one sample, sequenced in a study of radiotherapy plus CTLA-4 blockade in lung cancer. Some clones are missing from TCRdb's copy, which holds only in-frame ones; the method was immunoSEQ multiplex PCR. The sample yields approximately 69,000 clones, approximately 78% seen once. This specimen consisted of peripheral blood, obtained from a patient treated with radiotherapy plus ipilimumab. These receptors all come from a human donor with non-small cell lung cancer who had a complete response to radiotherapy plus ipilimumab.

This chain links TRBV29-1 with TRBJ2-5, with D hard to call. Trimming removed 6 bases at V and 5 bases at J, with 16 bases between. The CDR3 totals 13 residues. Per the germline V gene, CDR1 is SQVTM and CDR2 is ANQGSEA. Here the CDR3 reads CSVRESTRETQYF. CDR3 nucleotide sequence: TGCAGCGTCCGAGAAAGCACCAGGGAGACCCAGTACTTC.

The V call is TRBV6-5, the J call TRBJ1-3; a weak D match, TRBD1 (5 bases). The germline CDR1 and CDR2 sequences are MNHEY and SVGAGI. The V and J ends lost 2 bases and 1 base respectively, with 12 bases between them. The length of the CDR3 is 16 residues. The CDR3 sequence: CASSYGARRSGNTIYF. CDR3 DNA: TGTGCCAGCAGTTACGGGGCCAGGCGTTCTGGAAACACCATATATTTT.

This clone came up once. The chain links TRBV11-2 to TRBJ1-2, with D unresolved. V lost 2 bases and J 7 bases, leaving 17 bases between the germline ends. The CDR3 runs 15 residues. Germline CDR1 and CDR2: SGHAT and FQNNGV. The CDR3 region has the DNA TGTGCCAGCAGCTTATTGCCAGTCTATGCTAGTGGCTACACCTTC. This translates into CASSLLPVYASGYTF.

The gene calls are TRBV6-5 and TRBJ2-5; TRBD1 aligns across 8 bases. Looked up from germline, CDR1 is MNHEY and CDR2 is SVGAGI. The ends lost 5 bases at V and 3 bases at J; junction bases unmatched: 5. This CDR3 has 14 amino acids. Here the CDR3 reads CASSHRDRKETQYF. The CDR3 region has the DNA TGTGCCAGCAGTCACCGGGACAGGAAAGAGACCCAGTACTTC.

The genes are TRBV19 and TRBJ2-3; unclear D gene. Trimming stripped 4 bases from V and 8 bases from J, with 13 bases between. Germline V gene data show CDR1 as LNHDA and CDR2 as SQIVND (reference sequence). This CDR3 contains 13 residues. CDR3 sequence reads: CASSTTTAPTQYF. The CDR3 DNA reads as TGTGCCAGTAGTACCACTACGGCGCCTACGCAGTATTTT.

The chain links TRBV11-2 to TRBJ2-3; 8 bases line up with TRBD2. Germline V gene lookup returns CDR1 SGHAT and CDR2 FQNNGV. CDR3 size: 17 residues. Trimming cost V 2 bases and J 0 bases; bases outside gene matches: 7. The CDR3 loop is CASSLFGSGGSTDTQYF. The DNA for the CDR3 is TGTGCCAGCAGCTTATTTGGGAGCGGGGGTAGCACAGATACGCAGTATTTT.

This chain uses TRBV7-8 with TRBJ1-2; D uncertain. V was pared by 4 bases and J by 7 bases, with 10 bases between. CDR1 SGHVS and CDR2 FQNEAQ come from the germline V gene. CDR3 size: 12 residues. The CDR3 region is CASSSDMLGYTF. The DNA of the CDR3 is TGTGCCAGCAGCTCAGACATGCTTGGCTACACCTTC.

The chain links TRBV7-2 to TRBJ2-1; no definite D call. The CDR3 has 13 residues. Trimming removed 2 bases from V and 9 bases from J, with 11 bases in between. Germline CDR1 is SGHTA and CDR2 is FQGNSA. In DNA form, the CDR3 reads TGTGCCAGCAGCTTATCCCACTTGGGTGAGCAGTTCTTC. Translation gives CASSLSHLGEQFF.

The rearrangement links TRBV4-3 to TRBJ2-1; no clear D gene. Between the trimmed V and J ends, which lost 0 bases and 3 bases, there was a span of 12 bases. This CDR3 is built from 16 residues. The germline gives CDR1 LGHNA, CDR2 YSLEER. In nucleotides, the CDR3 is TGCGCCAGCAGCCAAGACCACGTAGGAATCTACAATGAGCAGTTCTTC. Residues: CASSQDHVGIYNEQFF.

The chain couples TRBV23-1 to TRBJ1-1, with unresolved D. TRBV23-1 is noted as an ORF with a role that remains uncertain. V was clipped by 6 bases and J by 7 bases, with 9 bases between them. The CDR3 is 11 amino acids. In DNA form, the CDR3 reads TGCGCCAGCAGGGCGAGGGATGAAGCTTTCTTT. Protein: CASRARDEAFF.

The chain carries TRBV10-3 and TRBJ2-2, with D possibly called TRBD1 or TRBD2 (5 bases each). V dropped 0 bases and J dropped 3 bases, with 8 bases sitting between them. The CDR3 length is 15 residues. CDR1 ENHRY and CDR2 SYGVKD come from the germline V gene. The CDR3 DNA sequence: TGTGCCATCAGTGAGTCGGGACCGGACACCGGGGAGCTGTTTTTT. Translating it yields CAISESGPDTGELFF.

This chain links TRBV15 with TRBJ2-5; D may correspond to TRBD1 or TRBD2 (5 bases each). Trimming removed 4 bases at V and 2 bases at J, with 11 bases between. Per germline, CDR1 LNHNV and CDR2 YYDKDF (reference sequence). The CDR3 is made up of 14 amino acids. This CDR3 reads CATSTRGGQETQYF. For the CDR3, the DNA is TGTGCCACCAGCACTCGGGGCGGTCAAGAGACCCAGTACTTC. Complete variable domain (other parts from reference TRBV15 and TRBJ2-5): DAMVIQNPRYQVTQFGKPVTLSCSQTLNHNVMYWYQQKSSQAPKLLFHYYDKDFNNEADTPDNFQSRRPNTSFCFLDIRSPGLGDTAMYLCATSTRGGQETQYFGPGTRLLVL.

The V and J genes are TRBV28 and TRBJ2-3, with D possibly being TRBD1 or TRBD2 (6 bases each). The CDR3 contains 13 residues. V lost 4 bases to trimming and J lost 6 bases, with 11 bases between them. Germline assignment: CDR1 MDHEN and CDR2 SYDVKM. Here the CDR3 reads CASSWGASDTQYF. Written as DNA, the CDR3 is TGTGCCAGCAGTTGGGGGGCCAGTGATACGCAGTATTTT.

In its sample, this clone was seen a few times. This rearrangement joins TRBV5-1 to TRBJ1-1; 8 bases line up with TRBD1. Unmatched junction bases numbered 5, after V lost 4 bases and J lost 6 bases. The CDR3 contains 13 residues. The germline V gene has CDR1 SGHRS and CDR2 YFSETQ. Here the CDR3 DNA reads TGCGCCAGCAGCCCCAGGGGGCGGGCTGAAGCTTTCTTT. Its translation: CASSPRGRAEAFF.

CDR3 in amino acids: CASSLEGKEAFF. For the CDR3, the DNA is TGTGCCAGCAGCTTAGAGGGCAAGGAAGCTTTCTTT. This chain uses TRBV7-9 with TRBJ1-1, with D uncertain. This CDR3 is built from 12 residues. V lost 1 base to trimming and J lost 8 bases, with 8 bases between them. Germline CDR1 reads SEHNR; CDR2 reads FQNEAQ (reference sequence).

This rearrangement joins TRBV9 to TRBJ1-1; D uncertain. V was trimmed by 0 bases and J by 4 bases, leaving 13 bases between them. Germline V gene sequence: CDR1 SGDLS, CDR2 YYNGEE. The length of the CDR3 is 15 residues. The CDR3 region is CASSVVTPGGTEAFF. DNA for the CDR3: TGTGCCAGCAGCGTAGTGACCCCCGGAGGCACTGAAGCTTTCTTT.

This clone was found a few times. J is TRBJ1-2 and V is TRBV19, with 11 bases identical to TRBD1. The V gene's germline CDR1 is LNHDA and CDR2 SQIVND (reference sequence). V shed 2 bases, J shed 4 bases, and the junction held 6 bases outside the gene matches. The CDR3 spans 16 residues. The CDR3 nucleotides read TGTGCCAGTAGTATAACCACGGGACAGGGGGTCTATGGCTACACCTTC. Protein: CASSITTGQGVYGYTF.

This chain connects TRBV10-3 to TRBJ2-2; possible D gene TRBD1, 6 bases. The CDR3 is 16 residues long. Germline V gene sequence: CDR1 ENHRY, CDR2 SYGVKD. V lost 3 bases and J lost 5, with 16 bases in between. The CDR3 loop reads CAISDGSGQGTGELFF. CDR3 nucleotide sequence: TGTGCCATCAGTGACGGGTCAGGGCAGGGGACCGGGGAGCTGTTTTTT.

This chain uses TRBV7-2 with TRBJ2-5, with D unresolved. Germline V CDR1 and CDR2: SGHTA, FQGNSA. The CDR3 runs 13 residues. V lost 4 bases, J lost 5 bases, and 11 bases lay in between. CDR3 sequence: CASSSKKRETQYF. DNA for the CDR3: TGTGCCAGCAGCTCGAAAAAACGGGAGACCCAGTACTTC.

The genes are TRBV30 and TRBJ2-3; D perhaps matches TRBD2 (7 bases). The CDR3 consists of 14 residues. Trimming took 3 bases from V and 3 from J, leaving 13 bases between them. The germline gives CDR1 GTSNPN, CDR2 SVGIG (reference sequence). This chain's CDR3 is CAWSRGGETDTQYF. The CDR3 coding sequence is TGTGCCTGGAGCAGAGGGGGGGAGACAGATACGCAGTATTTT.

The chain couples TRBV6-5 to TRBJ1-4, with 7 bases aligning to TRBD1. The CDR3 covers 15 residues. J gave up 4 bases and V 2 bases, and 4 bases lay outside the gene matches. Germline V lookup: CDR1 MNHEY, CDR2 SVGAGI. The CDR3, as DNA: TGTGCCAGCAGTTACGGGACAGATCGTAATGAAAAACTGTTTTTT. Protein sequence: CASSYGTDRNEKLFF.